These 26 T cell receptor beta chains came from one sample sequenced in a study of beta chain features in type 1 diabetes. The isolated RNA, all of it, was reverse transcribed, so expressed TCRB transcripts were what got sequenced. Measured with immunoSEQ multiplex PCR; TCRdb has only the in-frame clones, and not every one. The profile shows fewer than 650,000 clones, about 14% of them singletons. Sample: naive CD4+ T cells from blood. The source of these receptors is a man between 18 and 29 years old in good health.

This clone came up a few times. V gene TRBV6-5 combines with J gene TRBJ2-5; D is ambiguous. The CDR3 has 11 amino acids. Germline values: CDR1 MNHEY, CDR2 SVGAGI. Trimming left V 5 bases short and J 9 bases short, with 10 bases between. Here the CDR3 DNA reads TGTGCCAGCAGTCAGCTGATATCCCAGTACTTC. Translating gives CASSQLISQYF.

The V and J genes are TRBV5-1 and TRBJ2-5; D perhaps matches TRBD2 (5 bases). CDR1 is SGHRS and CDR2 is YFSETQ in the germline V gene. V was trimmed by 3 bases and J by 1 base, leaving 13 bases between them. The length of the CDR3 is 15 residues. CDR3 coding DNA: TGCGCCAGCAGCTCCCGTCCGGGATCCCAAGAGACCCAGTACTTC. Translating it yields CASSSRPGSQETQYF.

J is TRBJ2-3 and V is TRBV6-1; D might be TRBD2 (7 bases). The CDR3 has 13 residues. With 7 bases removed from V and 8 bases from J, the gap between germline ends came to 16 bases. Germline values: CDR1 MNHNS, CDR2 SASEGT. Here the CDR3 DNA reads TGTGCCAGCAAGCGGGACAACGGAGGTACGCAGTATTTT. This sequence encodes CASKRDNGGTQYF.

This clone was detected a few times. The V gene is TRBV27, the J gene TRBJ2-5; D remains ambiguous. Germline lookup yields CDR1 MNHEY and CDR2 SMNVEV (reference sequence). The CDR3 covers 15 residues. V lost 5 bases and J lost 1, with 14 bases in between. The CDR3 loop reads CASSPKLMTQETQYF. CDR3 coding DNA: TGTGCCAGCAGTCCAAAACTAATGACCCAAGAGACCCAGTACTTC.

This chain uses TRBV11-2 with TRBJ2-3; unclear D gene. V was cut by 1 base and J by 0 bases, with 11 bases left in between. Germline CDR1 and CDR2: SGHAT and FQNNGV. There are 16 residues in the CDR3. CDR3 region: CASSLAVQPSTDTQYF. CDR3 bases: TGTGCCAGCAGCTTAGCAGTGCAGCCAAGCACAGATACGCAGTATTTT.

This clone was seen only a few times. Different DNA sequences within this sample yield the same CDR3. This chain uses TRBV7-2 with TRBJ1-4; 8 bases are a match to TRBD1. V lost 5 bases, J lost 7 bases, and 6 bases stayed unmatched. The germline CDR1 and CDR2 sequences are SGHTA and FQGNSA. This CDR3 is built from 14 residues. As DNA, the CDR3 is TGTGCCAGCAGCCTCGGACAGGGTGGTGAAAAACTGTTTTTT. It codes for CASSLGQGGEKLFF.

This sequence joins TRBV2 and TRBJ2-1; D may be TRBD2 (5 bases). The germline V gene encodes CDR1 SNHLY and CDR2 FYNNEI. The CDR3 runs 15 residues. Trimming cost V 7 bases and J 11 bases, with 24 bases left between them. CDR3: CASKRRLEEGVQQFF. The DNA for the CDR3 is TGTGCCAGCAAGAGGCGGCTAGAAGAGGGTGTACAGCAGTTCTTC.

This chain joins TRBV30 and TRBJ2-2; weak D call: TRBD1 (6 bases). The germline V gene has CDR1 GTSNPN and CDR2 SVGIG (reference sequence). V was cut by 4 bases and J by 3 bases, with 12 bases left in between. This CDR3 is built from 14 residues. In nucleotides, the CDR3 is TGTGCCTGGAATAAGGGGGTGGACACCGGGGAGCTGTTTTTT. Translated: CAWNKGVDTGELFF.

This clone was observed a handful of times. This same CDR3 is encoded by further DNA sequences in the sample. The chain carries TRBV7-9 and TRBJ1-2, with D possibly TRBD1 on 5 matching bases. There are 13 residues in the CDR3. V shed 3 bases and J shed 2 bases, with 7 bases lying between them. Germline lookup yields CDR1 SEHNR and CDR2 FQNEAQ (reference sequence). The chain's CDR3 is CASSLGPNYGYTF. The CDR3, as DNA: TGTGCCAGCAGCTTGGGGCCGAACTATGGCTACACCTTC.

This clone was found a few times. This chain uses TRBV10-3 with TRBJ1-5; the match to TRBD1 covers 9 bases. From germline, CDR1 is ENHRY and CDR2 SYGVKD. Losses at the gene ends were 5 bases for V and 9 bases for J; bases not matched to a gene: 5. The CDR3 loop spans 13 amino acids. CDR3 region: CAISTGGPGPQHF. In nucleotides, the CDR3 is TGTGCCATCAGTACAGGGGGCCCAGGGCCCCAGCATTTT.

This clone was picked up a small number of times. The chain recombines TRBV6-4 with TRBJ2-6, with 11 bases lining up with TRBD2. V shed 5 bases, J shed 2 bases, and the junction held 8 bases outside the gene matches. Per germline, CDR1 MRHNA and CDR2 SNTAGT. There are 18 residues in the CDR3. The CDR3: CASSSSSGLAAGANVLTF. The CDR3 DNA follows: TGTGCCAGCAGTAGCTCTTCGGGACTAGCGGCTGGGGCCAACGTCCTGACTTTC.

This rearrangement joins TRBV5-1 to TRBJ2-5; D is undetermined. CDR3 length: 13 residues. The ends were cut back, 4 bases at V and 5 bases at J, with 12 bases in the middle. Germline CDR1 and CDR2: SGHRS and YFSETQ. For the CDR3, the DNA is TGCGCCAGCAGCCCCCGGACCGACGAGACCCAGTACTTC. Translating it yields CASSPRTDETQYF.

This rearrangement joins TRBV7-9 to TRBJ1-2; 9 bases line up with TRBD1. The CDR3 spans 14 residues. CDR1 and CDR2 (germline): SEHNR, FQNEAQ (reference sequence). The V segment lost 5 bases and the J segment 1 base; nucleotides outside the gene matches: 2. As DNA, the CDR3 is TGTGCCAGCAGCCGGGACAGGGATAACTATGGCTACACCTTC. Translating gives CASSRDRDNYGYTF.

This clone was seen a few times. In DNA, the CDR3 is TGTGCCTGGAACCCCAGGGGGCCATATTCACCCCTCCACTTT. Translated: CAWNPRGPYSPLHF. The chain joins TRBV30 to TRBJ1-6; 8 bases are shared with TRBD1. This CDR3 is built from 14 residues. Germline values: CDR1 GTSNPN, CDR2 SVGIG (reference sequence). The V segment lost 4 bases and the J segment 8 bases; nucleotides outside the gene matches: 7.

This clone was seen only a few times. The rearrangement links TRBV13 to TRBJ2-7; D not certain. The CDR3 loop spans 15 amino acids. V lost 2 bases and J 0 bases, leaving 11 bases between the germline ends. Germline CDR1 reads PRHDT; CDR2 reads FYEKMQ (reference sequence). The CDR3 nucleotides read TGTGCCAGCAGCTTATATAAGGTTATCTCCTACGAGCAGTACTTC. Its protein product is CASSLYKVISYEQYF.

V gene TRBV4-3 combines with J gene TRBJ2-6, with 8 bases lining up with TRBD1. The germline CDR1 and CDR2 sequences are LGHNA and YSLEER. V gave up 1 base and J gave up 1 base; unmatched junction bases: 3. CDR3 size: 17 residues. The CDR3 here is CASSQADRVSGANVLTF. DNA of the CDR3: TGCGCCAGCAGCCAAGCGGACAGGGTTTCTGGGGCCAACGTCCTGACTTTC.

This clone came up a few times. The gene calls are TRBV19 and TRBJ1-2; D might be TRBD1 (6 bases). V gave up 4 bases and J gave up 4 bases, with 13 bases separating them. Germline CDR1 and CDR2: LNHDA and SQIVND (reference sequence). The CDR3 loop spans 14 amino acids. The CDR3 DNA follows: TGTGCCAGTAGTACAGAGACAGGAGTCTATGGCTACACCTTC. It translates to CASSTETGVYGYTF.

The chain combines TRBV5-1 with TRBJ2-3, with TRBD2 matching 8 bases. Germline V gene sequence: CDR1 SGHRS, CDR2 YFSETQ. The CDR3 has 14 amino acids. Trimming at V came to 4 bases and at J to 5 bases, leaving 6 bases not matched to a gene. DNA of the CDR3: TGCGCCAGCAGCCTCGGACTAGCAGGAGATACGCAGTATTTT. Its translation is CASSLGLAGDTQYF.

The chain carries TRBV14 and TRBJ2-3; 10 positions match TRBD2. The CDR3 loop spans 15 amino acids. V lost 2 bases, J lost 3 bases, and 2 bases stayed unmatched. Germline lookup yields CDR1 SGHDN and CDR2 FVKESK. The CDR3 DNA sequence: TGTGCCAGCAGCCAACTAGCGGGGGTAACAGATACGCAGTATTTT. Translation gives CASSQLAGVTDTQYF.

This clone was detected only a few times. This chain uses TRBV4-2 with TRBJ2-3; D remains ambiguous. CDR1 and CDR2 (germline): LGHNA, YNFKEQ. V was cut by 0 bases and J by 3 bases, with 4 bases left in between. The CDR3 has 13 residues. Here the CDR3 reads CASSQDGTDTQYF. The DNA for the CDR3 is TGTGCCAGCAGCCAAGATGGGACAGATACGCAGTATTTT.

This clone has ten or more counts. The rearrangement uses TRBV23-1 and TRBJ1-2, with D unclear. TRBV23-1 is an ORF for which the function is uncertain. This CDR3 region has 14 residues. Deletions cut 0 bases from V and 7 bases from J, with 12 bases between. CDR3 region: CASSQSGRRGGYTF. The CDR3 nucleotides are TGCGCCAGCAGTCAATCGGGCAGGCGGGGTGGCTACACCTTC.

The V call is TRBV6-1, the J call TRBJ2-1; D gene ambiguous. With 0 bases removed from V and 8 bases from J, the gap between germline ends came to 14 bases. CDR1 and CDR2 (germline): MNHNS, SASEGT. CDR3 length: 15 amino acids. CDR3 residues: CASSEAGARSDEQFF. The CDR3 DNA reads TGTGCCAGCAGTGAAGCTGGCGCTAGGTCAGATGAGCAGTTCTTC.

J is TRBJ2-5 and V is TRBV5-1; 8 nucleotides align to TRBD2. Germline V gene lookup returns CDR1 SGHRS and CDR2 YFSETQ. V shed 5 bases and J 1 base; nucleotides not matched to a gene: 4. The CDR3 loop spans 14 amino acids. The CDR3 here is CASSVSGGQETQYF. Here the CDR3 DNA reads TGCGCCAGCAGTGTAAGCGGGGGCCAAGAGACCCAGTACTTC.

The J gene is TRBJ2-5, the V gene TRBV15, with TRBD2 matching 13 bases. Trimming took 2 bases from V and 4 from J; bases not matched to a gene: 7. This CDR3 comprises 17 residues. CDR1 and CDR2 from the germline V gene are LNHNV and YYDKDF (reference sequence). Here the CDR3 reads CATSRQTSGRSLETQYF. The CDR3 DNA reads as TGTGCCACCAGCAGACAGACTAGCGGGAGGTCGTTAGAGACCCAGTACTTC.

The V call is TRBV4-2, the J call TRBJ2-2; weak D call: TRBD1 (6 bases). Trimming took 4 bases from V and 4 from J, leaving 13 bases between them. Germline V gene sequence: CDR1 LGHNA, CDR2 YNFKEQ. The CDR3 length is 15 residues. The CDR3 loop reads CASSPQGSVTGELFF. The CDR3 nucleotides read TGTGCCAGCAGCCCGCAGGGGTCGGTCACCGGGGAGCTGTTTTTT.

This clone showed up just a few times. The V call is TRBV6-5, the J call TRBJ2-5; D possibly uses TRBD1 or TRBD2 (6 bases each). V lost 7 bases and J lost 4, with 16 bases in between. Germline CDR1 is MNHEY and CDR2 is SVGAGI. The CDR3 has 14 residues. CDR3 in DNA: TGTGCCAGCACCGATCTGGGGGGCCGAGAGACCCAGTACTTC. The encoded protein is CASTDLGGRETQYF.